The next 13 T cell receptor beta chains were all read from a single sample in a study of blood T cell repertoires in COVID-19. The assay was immunoSEQ multiplex PCR, and TCRdb's table has in-frame clones only and misses some. Found here are over 85,000 clones, around 81% of them singletons; the top ten hold approximately 2%. The sequenced material came from peripheral blood. The receptors stem from a woman between 65 and 79 years old with acute or convalescent COVID-19.

V usage is TRBV18 and J usage is TRBJ1-1; D call uncertain. Between the trimmed V and J ends, which lost 2 bases and 4 bases, there was a span of 11 bases. This CDR3 has 14 amino acids. Germline-derived CDR1 and CDR2 are KGHSH and LQKENI. CDR3 residues: CASSPDLEVTEAFF. The CDR3 DNA follows: TGTGCCAGCTCACCAGATTTAGAGGTCACTGAAGCTTTCTTT.

CDR3 DNA sequence: TGCGCCAGCAGCCCAGACAGGGGCCCCTATAATTCACCCCTCCACTTT. Its protein product is CASSPDRGPYNSPLHF. This chain uses TRBV5-1 with TRBJ1-6; 8 nucleotides match TRBD1. There are 16 residues in the CDR3. Germline lookup yields CDR1 SGHRS and CDR2 YFSETQ. The trim removed 4 bases at V and 2 bases at J, leaving 5 bases unmatched.

V and J are TRBV28 and TRBJ2-2, with no clear D. The CDR3 totals 12 residues. Deletions cut 7 bases from V and 2 bases from J, with 5 bases between. Germline CDR1 and CDR2: MDHEN and SYDVKM. The CDR3 sequence is CASNINTGELFF. CDR3 coding DNA: TGTGCCAGCAATATCAACACCGGGGAGCTGTTTTTT.

This clone has a handful of counts. V usage is TRBV5-1 and J usage is TRBJ1-1; D possibly corresponds to TRBD1 (5 bases). The CDR3 is made up of 13 amino acids. Deletions cut 2 bases from V and 10 bases from J, with 15 bases between. The germline V gene has CDR1 SGHRS and CDR2 YFSETQ. The CDR3 sequence: CASSFNTDKGAFF. The DNA of the CDR3 is TGCGCCAGCAGCTTTAATACGGACAAGGGAGCTTTCTTT.

The chain joins TRBV5-1 to TRBJ2-3; D is possibly TRBD1 (5 bases). The CDR3 is 15 amino acids. The ends were cut back, 4 bases at V and 2 bases at J, with 14 bases in the middle. The germline gives CDR1 SGHRS, CDR2 YFSETQ. CDR3 in DNA: TGCGCCAGCAGCCCGCGACAGTATAACACAGATACGCAGTATTTT. This gives the protein CASSPRQYNTDTQYF.

The rearrangement links TRBV30 to TRBJ2-3; D is undetermined. In germline, CDR1 is GTSNPN, CDR2 SVGIG (reference sequence). V gave up 2 bases and J gave up 0 bases, with 9 bases separating them. This CDR3 is 14 amino acids long. This CDR3 reads CAWSPGSSTDTQYF. The CDR3 DNA sequence: TGTGCCTGGAGTCCAGGTTCTAGCACAGATACGCAGTATTTT.

This sequence joins TRBV6-5 and TRBJ2-7; maybe TRBD2 (5 bases). Germline V gene data show CDR1 as MNHEY and CDR2 as SVGAGI. V dropped 5 bases and J dropped 6 bases, with 20 bases sitting between them. The CDR3 runs to 15 residues. The CDR3 DNA reads as TGTGCCAGCAGTCGCTCGAACCCGACCGCGGGCGAGCAGTACTTC. As protein: CASSRSNPTAGEQYF.

This chain uses TRBV9 with TRBJ1-3; no reliable D call. Trimming removed 5 bases at V and 0 bases at J, with 12 bases between. This CDR3 is built from 15 residues. CDR1 SGDLS and CDR2 YYNGEE come from the germline V gene. The CDR3 here is CASRAGLDSGNTIYF. CDR3 sequence (DNA): TGTGCCAGCAGGGCTGGCCTCGACTCTGGAAACACCATATATTTT. The variable domain in full, completed from reference TRBV9 and TRBJ1-3, reads DSGVTQTPKHLITATGQRVTLRCSPRSGDLSVYWYQQSLDQGLQFLIQYYNGEERAKGNILERFSAQQFPDLHSELNLSSLELGDSALYFCASRAGLDSGNTIYFGEGSWLTVV.

The V call is TRBV2, the J call TRBJ1-1; maybe TRBD1 (6 bases). V lost 6 bases to trimming and J lost 7 bases, with 15 bases between them. From germline, CDR1 is SNHLY and CDR2 FYNNEI. The CDR3 contains 13 residues. CDR3 nucleotides: TGTGCCAGCAGGCCCTTAGGGGGGGGTGAAGCTTTCTTT. It yields the protein CASRPLGGGEAFF.

This chain connects TRBV5-1 to TRBJ2-7; TRBD2 matches at 10 bases. V trimming: 2 bases; J trimming: 5 bases; junction bases outside the gene matches: 7. Looked up from germline, CDR1 is SGHRS and CDR2 is YFSETQ. This CDR3 has 15 residues. CDR3 DNA: TGCGCCAGCAGCTTAGAAGCGGGGGGGCCAGACGAGCAGTACTTC. Translated: CASSLEAGGPDEQYF.

This clone showed up just a few times. The V call is TRBV11-2, the J call TRBJ1-2, with a possible D match to TRBD1 (6 bases). V lost 5 bases and J 13 bases, leaving 17 bases between the germline ends. CDR3 length: 12 residues. Germline CDR1 is SGHAT and CDR2 is FQNNGV. CDR3 amino acids: CASSQLQGRGTF. In nucleotides, the CDR3 is TGTGCCAGCAGCCAACTACAGGGTAGGGGCACCTTC.

V is TRBV9 and J is TRBJ1-2; no clear D. Trimming took off 2 bases at V and 2 bases at J, with 7 bases between the two ends. Germline values: CDR1 SGDLS, CDR2 YYNGEE. The CDR3 has 13 residues. The CDR3 protein is CASSVFGNYGYTF. CDR3 in DNA: TGTGCCAGCAGCGTCTTCGGGAACTATGGCTACACCTTC.

CDR3 protein: CASQTKGAGTGELFF. The CDR3 region has the DNA TGTGCCAGCCAGACTAAGGGGGCAGGGACCGGGGAGCTGTTTTTT. The V gene is TRBV6-5, the J gene TRBJ2-2, with TRBD1 identical over 7 bases. The V gene's germline CDR1 is MNHEY and CDR2 SVGAGI. The CDR3 loop spans 15 amino acids. V lost 8 bases and J lost 5; bases outside the gene matches: 11.